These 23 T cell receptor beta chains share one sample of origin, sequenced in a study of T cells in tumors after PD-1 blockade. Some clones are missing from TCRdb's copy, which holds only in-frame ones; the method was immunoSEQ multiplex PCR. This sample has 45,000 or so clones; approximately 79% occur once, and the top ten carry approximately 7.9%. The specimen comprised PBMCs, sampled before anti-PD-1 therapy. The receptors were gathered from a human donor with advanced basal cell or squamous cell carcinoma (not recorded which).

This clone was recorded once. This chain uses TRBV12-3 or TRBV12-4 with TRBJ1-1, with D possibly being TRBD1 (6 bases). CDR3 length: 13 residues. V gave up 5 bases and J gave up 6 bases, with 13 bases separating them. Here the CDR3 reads CASSPGVAAEAFF. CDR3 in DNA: TGTGCCAGCAGTCCAGGGGTCGCAGCTGAAGCTTTCTTT.

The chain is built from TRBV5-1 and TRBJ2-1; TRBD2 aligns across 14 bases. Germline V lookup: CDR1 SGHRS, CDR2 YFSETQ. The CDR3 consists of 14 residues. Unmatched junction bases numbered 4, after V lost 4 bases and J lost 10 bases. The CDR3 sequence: CASSVTSGRVEQFF. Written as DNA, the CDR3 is TGCGCCAGCAGCGTGACTAGCGGGAGGGTAGAGCAGTTCTTC. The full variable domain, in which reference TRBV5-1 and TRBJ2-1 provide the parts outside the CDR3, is KAGVTQTPRYLIKTRGQQVTLSCSPISGHRSVSWYQQTPGQGLQFLFEYFSETQRNKGNFPGRFSGRQFSNSRSEMNVSTLELGDSALYLCASSVTSGRVEQFFGPGTRLTVL.

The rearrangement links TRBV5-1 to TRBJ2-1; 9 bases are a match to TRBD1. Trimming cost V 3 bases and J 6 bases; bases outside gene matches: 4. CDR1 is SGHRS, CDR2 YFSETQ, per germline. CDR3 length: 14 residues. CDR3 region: CASSSQTGGNEQFF. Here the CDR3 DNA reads TGCGCCAGCAGCTCCCAGACAGGGGGCAATGAGCAGTTCTTC.

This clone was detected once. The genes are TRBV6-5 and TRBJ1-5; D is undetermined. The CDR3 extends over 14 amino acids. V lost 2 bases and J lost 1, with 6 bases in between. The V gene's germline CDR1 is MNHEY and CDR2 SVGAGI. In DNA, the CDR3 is TGTGCCAGCAGTTACGGTAGGAGCAATCAGCCCCAGCATTTT. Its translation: CASSYGRSNQPQHF.

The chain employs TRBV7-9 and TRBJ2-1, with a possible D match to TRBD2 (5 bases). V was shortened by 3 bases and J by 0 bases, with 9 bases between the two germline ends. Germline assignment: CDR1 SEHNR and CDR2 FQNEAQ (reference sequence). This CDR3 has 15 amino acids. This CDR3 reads CASSLTGSSYNEQFF. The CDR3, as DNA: TGTGCCAGCAGCTTGACGGGGAGCTCCTACAATGAGCAGTTCTTC.

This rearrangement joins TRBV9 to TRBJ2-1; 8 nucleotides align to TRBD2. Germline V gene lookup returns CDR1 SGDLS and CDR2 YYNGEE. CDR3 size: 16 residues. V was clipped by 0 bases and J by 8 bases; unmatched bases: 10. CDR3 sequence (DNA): TGTGCCAGCAGCGTAGGATTGGAGAGCGGGGGCGATGAGCAGTTCTTC. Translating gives CASSVGLESGGDEQFF.

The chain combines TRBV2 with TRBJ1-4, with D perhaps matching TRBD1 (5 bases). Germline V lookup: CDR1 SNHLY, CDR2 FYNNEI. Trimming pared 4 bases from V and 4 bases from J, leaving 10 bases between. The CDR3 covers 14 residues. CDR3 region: CASSGGRHNEKLFF. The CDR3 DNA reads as TGTGCCAGCAGTGGGGGCAGACATAATGAAAAACTGTTTTTT.

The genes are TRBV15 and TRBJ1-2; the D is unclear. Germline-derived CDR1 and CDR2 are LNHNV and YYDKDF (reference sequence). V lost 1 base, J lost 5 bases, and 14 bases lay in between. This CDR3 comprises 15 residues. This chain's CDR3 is CATSRALSTTYGYTF. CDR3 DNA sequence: TGTGCCACCAGCAGAGCTCTGTCGACCACTTATGGCTACACCTTC.

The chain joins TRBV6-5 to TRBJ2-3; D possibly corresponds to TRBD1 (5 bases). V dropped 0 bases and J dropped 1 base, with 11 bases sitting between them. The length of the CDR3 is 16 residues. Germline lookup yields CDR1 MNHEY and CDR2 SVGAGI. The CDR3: CASSYSSEGGTDTQYF. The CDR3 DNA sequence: TGTGCCAGCAGTTACTCGAGTGAAGGGGGCACAGATACGCAGTATTTT.

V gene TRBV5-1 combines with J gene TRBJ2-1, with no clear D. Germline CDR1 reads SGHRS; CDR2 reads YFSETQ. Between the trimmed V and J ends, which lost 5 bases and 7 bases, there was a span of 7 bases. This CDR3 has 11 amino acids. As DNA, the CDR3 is TGCGCCAGCAGAATGGGGAATGAGCAGTTCTTC. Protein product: CASRMGNEQFF. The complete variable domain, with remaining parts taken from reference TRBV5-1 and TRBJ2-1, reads KAGVTQTPRYLIKTRGQQVTLSCSPISGHRSVSWYQQTPGQGLQFLFEYFSETQRNKGNFPGRFSGRQFSNSRSEMNVSTLELGDSALYLCASRMGNEQFFGPGTRLTVL.

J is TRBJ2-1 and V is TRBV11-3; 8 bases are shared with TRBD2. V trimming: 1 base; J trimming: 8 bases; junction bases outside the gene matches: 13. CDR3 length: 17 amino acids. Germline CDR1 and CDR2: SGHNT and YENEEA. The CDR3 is CASSLVLVREVGDEQFF. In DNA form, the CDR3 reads TGTGCCAGCAGCTTAGTCTTAGTGCGGGAGGTGGGCGATGAGCAGTTCTTC.

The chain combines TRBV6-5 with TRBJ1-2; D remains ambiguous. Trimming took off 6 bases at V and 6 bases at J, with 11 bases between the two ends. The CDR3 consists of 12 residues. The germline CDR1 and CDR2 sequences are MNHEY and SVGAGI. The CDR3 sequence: CASRGSWDGYTF. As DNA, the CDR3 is TGTGCCAGCAGAGGTTCGTGGGATGGCTACACCTTC.

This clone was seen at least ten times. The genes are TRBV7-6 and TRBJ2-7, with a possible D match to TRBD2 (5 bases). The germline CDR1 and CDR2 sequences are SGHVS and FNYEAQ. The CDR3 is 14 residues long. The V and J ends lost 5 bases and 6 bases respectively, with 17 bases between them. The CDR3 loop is CASSPSVGEGEQYF. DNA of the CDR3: TGTGCCAGCAGCCCATCAGTAGGAGAGGGCGAGCAGTACTTC.

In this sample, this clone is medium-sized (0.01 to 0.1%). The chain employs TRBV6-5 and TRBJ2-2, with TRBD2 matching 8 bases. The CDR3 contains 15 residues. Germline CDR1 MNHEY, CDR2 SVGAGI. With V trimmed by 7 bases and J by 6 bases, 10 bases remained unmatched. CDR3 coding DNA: TGTGCCAGCACCCTATCGGGGGGGGTGCCCGGGGAGCTGTTTTTT. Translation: CASTLSGGVPGELFF.

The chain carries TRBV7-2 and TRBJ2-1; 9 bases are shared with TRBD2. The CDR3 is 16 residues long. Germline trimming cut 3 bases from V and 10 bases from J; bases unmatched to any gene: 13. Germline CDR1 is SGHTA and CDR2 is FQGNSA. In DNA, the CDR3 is TGTGCCAGCAGCTTCCTATCCGGCGGGAGGGCCGGGGAGCAGTTCTTC. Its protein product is CASSFLSGGRAGEQFF.

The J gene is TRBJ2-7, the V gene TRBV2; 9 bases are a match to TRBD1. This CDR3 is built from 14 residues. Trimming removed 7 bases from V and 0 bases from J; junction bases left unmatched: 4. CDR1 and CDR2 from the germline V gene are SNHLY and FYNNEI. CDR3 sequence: CASKGTGSSYEQYF. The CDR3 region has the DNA TGTGCCAGCAAGGGGACAGGGAGCTCCTACGAGCAGTACTTC.

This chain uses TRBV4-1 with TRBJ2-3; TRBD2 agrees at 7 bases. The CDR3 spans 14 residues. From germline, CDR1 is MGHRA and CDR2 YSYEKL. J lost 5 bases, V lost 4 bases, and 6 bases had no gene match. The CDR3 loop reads CASSLQTSQDTQYF. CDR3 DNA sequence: TGCGCCAGCAGCCTCCAGACTAGCCAAGATACGCAGTATTTT.

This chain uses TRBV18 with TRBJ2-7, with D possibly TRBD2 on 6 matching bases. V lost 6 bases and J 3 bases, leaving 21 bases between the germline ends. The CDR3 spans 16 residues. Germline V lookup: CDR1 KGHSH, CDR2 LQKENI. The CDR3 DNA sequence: TGTGCCAGCTCCCGGGAGCTATCGAAAACCGGCTACGAGCAGTACTTC. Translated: CASSRELSKTGYEQYF.

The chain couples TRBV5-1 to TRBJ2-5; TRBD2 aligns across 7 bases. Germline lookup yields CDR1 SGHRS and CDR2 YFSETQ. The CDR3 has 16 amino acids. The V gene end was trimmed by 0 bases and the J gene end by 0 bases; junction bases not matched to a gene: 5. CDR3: CASSLGAGEYQETQYF. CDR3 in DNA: TGCGCCAGCAGCTTGGGGGCGGGAGAGTACCAAGAGACCCAGTACTTC.

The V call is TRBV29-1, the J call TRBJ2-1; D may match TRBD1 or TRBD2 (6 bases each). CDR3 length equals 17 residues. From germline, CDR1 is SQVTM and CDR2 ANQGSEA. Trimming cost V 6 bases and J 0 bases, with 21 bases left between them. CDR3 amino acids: CSVPKGGLADSYNEQFF. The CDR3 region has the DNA TGCAGCGTCCCAAAAGGGGGATTAGCGGACTCCTACAATGAGCAGTTCTTC.

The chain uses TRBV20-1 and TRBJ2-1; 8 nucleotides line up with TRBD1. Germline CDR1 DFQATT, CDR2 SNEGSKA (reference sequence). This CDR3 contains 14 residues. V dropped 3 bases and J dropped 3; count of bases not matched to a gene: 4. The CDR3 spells CSASPDRVYNEQFF. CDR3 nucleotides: TGCAGTGCTAGTCCGGACAGGGTCTACAATGAGCAGTTCTTC.

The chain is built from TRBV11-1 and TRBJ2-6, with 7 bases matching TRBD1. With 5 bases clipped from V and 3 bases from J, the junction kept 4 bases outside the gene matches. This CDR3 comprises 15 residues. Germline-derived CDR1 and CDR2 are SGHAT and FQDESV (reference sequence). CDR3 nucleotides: TGTGCCAGCAGCGCCAGGACAGGTGGGGCCAACGTCCTGACTTTC. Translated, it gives CASSARTGGANVLTF.

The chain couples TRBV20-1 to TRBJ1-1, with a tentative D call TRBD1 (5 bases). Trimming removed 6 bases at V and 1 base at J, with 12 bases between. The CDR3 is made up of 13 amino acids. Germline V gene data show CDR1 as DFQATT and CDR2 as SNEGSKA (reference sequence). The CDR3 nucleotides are TGCAGTGCCAGTAGGGGACCGAACACTGAAGCTTTCTTT. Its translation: CSASRGPNTEAFF.